The clone carrying this TCR beta chain was detected only a few times. Assay: immunoSEQ multiplex PCR; the TCRdb copy retains only in-frame clones and omits some. The sample yields about 73,000 clones, roughly 89% seen once. The source of the sample is a study of blood T cell repertoires in COVID-19. The sequence derives from a man older than 75 with acute or convalescent COVID-19. The sample comprised peripheral blood.

CDR3 amino acids: CASSPQEVYNSPLHF. In DNA, the CDR3 is TGTGCCAGCAGTCCCCAGGAAGTCTATAATTCACCCCTCCACTTT. The rearrangement joins TRBV6-6 to TRBJ1-6; unclear D gene. This CDR3 contains 15 residues. Trimming pared 5 bases from V and 3 bases from J, leaving 11 bases between. CDR1 and CDR2 from the germline V gene are MNHNY and SVGAGI (reference sequence).